The 14 T cell receptor beta chains below come from one sample, sequenced in a study of CXCR3-negative and CXCR3-positive naive CD8 T cells (dated by TCRdb to between 2018 and 2021). Findings and caveats that apply to the study as a whole: TRB CDR3s from CXCR3-positive naive cells showed higher hydrophobicity (lower Kidera factor 4), lower energy, and higher strength and volume indices than CXCR3-negative naive cells.

These receptors have no known antigen. Sequencer: NextSeq 550. The Human TCR Profiling Kit (MiLaboratory) was used to prepare UMI-labeled 5' RACE TRB cDNA libraries. TCRdb reprocessed the reads; each CDR3 protein sequence makes one entry, and DNA is unavailable. In this sample's table one finds 150,000 to 180,000 distinct CDR3 sequences. About 0.48% of the sample is taken by the ten largest. Source material: naive CXCR3+ CD8+ T cells from blood. The sample's cell subset or site label, in plain terms: CD45RO-CCR7+CD27+CD95- naive CD8+ T cells expressing CXCR3 (TNR3+). All receptors derive from a human donor in good health. Some clones in this sample may be carry-over from other donors' samples.

This chain links TRBV4-1 with TRBJ1-1; TCRdb's D gene call, TRBD1, goes unchecked for lack of DNA. The CDR3 sequence is 15 residues long. Germline-derived CDR1 and CDR2 are MGHRA and YSYEKL. The CDR3 here is CASSMRQEVNAEAFF.

This chain uses TRBV7-6 with TRBJ2-5; lacking DNA, the TRBD2 call made by TCRdb goes unchecked. CDR3 length equals 15 residues. Germline V gene sequence: CDR1 SGHVS, CDR2 FNYEAQ. This CDR3 is CASSWSGGDEETQYF.

This chain links TRBV28 with TRBJ1-5; the TRBD1 assignment by TCRdb is unverifiable without DNA. The CDR3 has 16 amino acids. CDR1 is MDHEN, CDR2 SYDVKM, per germline. CDR3 sequence: CASRTRDRGPYQPQHF.

CDR3 sequence reads: CASSQDHPARGYGYTF. The V call is TRBV14, the J call TRBJ1-2; TCRdb picks TRBD1, but there is no DNA to check that call. The germline V gene encodes CDR1 SGHDN and CDR2 FVKESK. This CDR3 has 16 amino acids.

This sequence joins TRBV27 and TRBJ2-7; there is no DNA to check the TCRdb D call of TRBD1. The CDR3 consists of 15 residues. The germline V gene encodes CDR1 MNHEY and CDR2 SMNVEV (reference sequence). Here the CDR3 reads CASSLWGGSFYEQYF.

This chain uses TRBV28 with TRBJ2-3; TCRdb returns TRBD1, unconfirmable since there is no DNA. CDR1 and CDR2 (germline): MDHEN, SYDVKM. CDR3 size: 16 residues. CDR3 protein: CASRQHRDRASDTQYF.

The chain has TRBV2 and TRBJ2-2; the D call from TCRdb, TRBD1, cannot be confirmed without DNA. The CDR3 is 12 amino acids. Germline V lookup: CDR1 SNHLY, CDR2 FYNNEI. CDR3 sequence reads: CAKGRSTGELFF.

The chain combines TRBV28 with TRBJ2-3; TCRdb's D gene call, TRBD1, goes unchecked for lack of DNA. Germline loops: CDR1 MDHEN, CDR2 SYDVKM. The CDR3 runs to 13 residues. CDR3 sequence: CASSYGTPDTQYF.

The chain is built from TRBV6-6 and TRBJ1-4. CDR3 length equals 18 residues. The germline CDR1 and CDR2 sequences are MNHNY and SVGAGI (reference sequence). CDR3 residues: CASRNDLDPRISNEKLFF.

The chain employs TRBV12-3 or TRBV12-4 and TRBJ1-1; TCRdb picks TRBD1, but there is no DNA to check that call. The CDR3 runs 14 residues. CDR3 loop: CASSLGTGALEAFF.

The chain combines TRBV5-1 with TRBJ2-7; TCRdb names TRBD2, which stays unverified in the absence of DNA. The germline CDR1 and CDR2 sequences are SGHRS and YFSETQ. This CDR3 has 13 amino acids. CDR3 loop: CASSGTADYEQYF.

V and J are TRBV20-1 and TRBJ2-1; the TCRdb D gene call, TRBD2, has no DNA to confirm it. CDR3 size: 15 residues. CDR1 and CDR2 (germline): DFQATT, SNEGSKA (reference sequence). The CDR3 region is CSARGLAGRSYEQFF.

This chain connects TRBV10-3 to TRBJ2-1. The germline V gene encodes CDR1 ENHRY and CDR2 SYGVKD. The CDR3 spans 13 residues. CDR3 residues: CAIRTRSYNEQFF.

V gene TRBV7-9 combines with J gene TRBJ2-3; with no DNA, the TCRdb D assignment of TRBD1 cannot be verified. The V gene's germline CDR1 is SEHNR and CDR2 FQNEAQ (reference sequence). CDR3 length: 14 residues. CDR3 protein: CASSPGTATDTQYF.